Listed below are T cell receptor beta chains from one sample, sequenced in a study of identical twins. TCRdb used MiXCR to reprocess the 5' RACE reads, holding one entry per CDR3 protein. The sample records under 450,000 distinct CDR3 sequences, around 20% being singletons. Sequencing used naive T cells sorted from blood. The receptors shown here come from a man aged 50 or older in good health. CDR3s include the opening cysteine and the closing phenylalanine or tryptophan.

V gene: TRBV10-3; J gene: TRBJ1-5; CDR3 protein: CAISESPKGGRSNQPQHF
V gene: TRBV27; J gene: TRBJ2-7; CDR3 protein: CASSYSKGQLSYEQYF
V gene: TRBV20-1; J gene: TRBJ2-7; CDR3 protein: CSAPGLAGSSYEQYF
V gene: TRBV20-1; J gene: TRBJ1-6; CDR3 protein: CSASTHSYNSPLHF
V gene: TRBV19; J gene: TRBJ1-2; CDR3 protein: CASSLDRTAYTF
V gene: TRBV4-1; J gene: TRBJ2-1; CDR3 protein: CASSRPGNEQFF
V gene: TRBV28; J gene: TRBJ2-5; CDR3 protein: CASSLGQTNQETQYF
V gene: TRBV20-1; J gene: TRBJ2-3; CDR3 protein: CSATSLAVSTDTQYF
V gene: TRBV14; J gene: TRBJ2-5; CDR3 protein: CASSPAGLAGYQETQYF
V gene: TRBV2; J gene: TRBJ1-5; CDR3 protein: CASRGTDLPQHF
V gene: TRBV20-1; J gene: TRBJ1-5; CDR3 protein: CSARTGASNQPQHF
V gene: TRBV20-1; J gene: TRBJ2-1; CDR3 protein: CSARIMGLAGLNEQFF
V gene: TRBV2; J gene: TRBJ2-3; CDR3 protein: CASRMDRQDTQYF
V gene: TRBV14; J gene: TRBJ2-3; CDR3 protein: CASSQVFGGGGDTQYF
V gene: TRBV6-2/TRBV6-3; J gene: TRBJ2-7; CDR3 protein: CASSYGSRSYEQYF
V gene: TRBV29-1; J gene: TRBJ2-5; CDR3 protein: CSVGYAAVKRWTQYF
V gene: TRBV29-1; J gene: TRBJ2-1; CDR3 protein: CSVEGGEAGEVNEQFF
V gene: TRBV28; J gene: TRBJ2-3; CDR3 protein: CASRPTSGRRDTQYF
V gene: TRBV12-3/TRBV12-4; J gene: TRBJ2-3; CDR3 protein: CASRDGTTLRTDTQYF
V gene: TRBV15; J gene: TRBJ1-1; CDR3 protein: CATSRERGLTEAFF
V gene: TRBV20-1; J gene: TRBJ2-2; CDR3 protein: CSARRSEGTGELFF
V gene: TRBV20-1; J gene: TRBJ2-3; CDR3 protein: CSARVGATFTDTQYF
V gene: TRBV27; J gene: TRBJ1-2; CDR3 protein: CASSSQRANYGYTF
V gene: TRBV6-5; J gene: TRBJ2-7; CDR3 protein: CASSYRGTGSASYEQYF
V gene: TRBV11-1; J gene: TRBJ2-2; CDR3 protein: CASSLPTSGRSGTGELFF
V gene: TRBV4-3; J gene: TRBJ2-1; CDR3 protein: CASSQDWAGEAYNEQFF
V gene: TRBV18; J gene: TRBJ2-5; CDR3 protein: CASSRGGEETQYF
V gene: TRBV7-2; J gene: TRBJ2-1; CDR3 protein: CASSLAHRIAGGRDNEQFF
V gene: TRBV5-4; J gene: TRBJ2-7; CDR3 protein: CASSSDGTYEQYF
V gene: TRBV27; J gene: TRBJ1-5; CDR3 protein: CASRRRVEQPQHF
V gene: TRBV6-5; J gene: TRBJ2-1; CDR3 protein: CASSYAQTWGLYNEQFF
V gene: TRBV9; J gene: TRBJ2-1; CDR3 protein: CASSKPGLAGGDEQFF
V gene: TRBV12-3/TRBV12-4; J gene: TRBJ2-7; CDR3 protein: CASSLSGTGVYEQYF
V gene: TRBV6-5; J gene: TRBJ1-2; CDR3 protein: CASSYSVLYGYTF
V gene: TRBV20-1; J gene: TRBJ1-1; CDR3 protein: CSAVGQGTNTEAFF
V gene: TRBV18; J gene: TRBJ2-2; CDR3 protein: CASSPVEFRGGGELFF
V gene: TRBV5-1; J gene: TRBJ2-1; CDR3 protein: CASSFRDGGNEQFF
V gene: TRBV20-1; J gene: TRBJ2-7; CDR3 protein: CSAPGTGVSYEQYF
V gene: TRBV6-2/TRBV6-3; J gene: TRBJ2-4; CDR3 protein: CASSNDPSRTSGRQKNIQYF
V gene: TRBV4-1; J gene: TRBJ2-7; CDR3 protein: CASSQPRDSNF
V gene: TRBV15; J gene: TRBJ1-1; CDR3 protein: CATRPGQVNTEAFF
V gene: TRBV6-1; J gene: TRBJ1-1; CDR3 protein: CASSDRGETEAFF
V gene: TRBV6-1; J gene: TRBJ1-2; CDR3 protein: CASDRGLYGYTF
V gene: TRBV28; J gene: TRBJ2-3; CDR3 protein: CASSRGPSTDTQYF
V gene: TRBV7-2; J gene: TRBJ2-2; CDR3 protein: CASSPLSSGELFF
V gene: TRBV7-6; J gene: TRBJ2-1; CDR3 protein: CASSLVRDTNNEQFF
V gene: TRBV27; J gene: TRBJ1-2; CDR3 protein: CASSPNSDLYGYTF
V gene: TRBV2; J gene: TRBJ2-1; CDR3 protein: CASSDWRGRNEQFF
V gene: TRBV15; J gene: TRBJ2-7; CDR3 protein: CATSPTTGPTGGEQYF
V gene: TRBV27; J gene: TRBJ1-5; CDR3 protein: CASSPRQVEDQPQHF
V gene: TRBV7-3; J gene: TRBJ1-6; CDR3 protein: CASSLQNFSPLHF
V gene: TRBV4-3; J gene: TRBJ2-1; CDR3 protein: CASSQNPAKGGRQFF
V gene: TRBV7-2; J gene: TRBJ2-7; CDR3 protein: CASSPRASASSYEQYF
V gene: TRBV4-3; J gene: TRBJ2-7; CDR3 protein: CASSPTSTSGRSLDF
V gene: TRBV4-2; J gene: TRBJ1-1; CDR3 protein: CASSKPGAEAFF
V gene: TRBV5-1; J gene: TRBJ2-5; CDR3 protein: CASSLDGFYANRETQYF
V gene: TRBV18; J gene: TRBJ2-2; CDR3 protein: CASSPSRVGELFF
V gene: TRBV12-3/TRBV12-4; J gene: TRBJ1-2; CDR3 protein: CASSLAAGLQGYTF
V gene: TRBV28; J gene: TRBJ1-1; CDR3 protein: CASSFSLQGTEAFF